The source of this TCR beta chain is a study of control samples from healthy donors and cancer patients. The assay was immunoSEQ multiplex PCR, and TCRdb's table has in-frame clones only and misses some. In the table there are some 110,000 clones, 85% to 90% of which are singletons. This CDR3 region has 13 residues. The J segment lost 6 bases and the V segment lost 9 bases, leaving 7 bases of the junction unmatched. From germline, CDR1 is SGHTA and CDR2 FQGTGA. The receptor was derived from a woman in her 50s with colorectal cancer. V and J are TRBV7-3 and TRBJ2-2; 7 positions match TRBD1. The sequencing sample was made of PBMCs. The CDR3 region has the DNA TGTGCCAGTCGGCTCCAGGGGGCCGGGGAGCTGTTTTTT. Its translation is CASRLQGAGELFF.